These 8 T cell receptor beta chains were sequenced from one sample in a study of T cells after yellow fever vaccination. TCRdb reprocessed the 5' RACE reads with MiXCR, giving one entry per CDR3 protein. This repertoire shows hundreds of thousands of distinct CDR3 sequences, more than 9% found once; its top ten account for more than 12%. Sequenced here: PBMCs, sampled on the day of the yellow fever booster vaccination. The receptors stem from a man aged 30-40 years who received the YFV17D yellow fever vaccine.

This clonotype was recorded many times. This sequence joins TRBV28 and TRBJ1-6; D might be TRBD1 (5 bases). The germline gives CDR1 MDHEN, CDR2 SYDVKM. Trimming removed 3 bases at V and 7 bases at J, with 10 bases between. CDR3 size: 14 residues. DNA for the CDR3: TGTGCCAGCAGTTTGGGGCAGTCAAATTCACCCCTCCACTTT. It translates to CASSLGQSNSPLHF. Drawing the rest from reference TRBV28 and TRBJ1-6, the complete variable domain is DVKVTQSSRYLVKRTGEKVFLECVQDMDHENMFWYRQDPGLGLRLIYFSYDVKMKEKGDIPEGYSVSREKKERFSLILESASTNQTSMYLCASSLGQSNSPLHFGNGTRLTVT.

This clonotype was recorded many times. The chain combines TRBV15 with TRBJ2-2, with D maybe TRBD2 (6 bases). The CDR3 covers 17 residues. Per germline, CDR1 LNHNV and CDR2 YYDKDF (reference sequence). V lost 0 bases, J lost 7 bases, and 18 bases lay in between. The CDR3 protein is CATSRDWAGTPGGELFF. CDR3 nucleotides: TGTGCCACCAGCAGAGATTGGGCGGGAACCCCCGGCGGGGAGCTGTTTTTT.

This clonotype appeared a few times. As DNA, the CDR3 is TGTGCCAGCAGCGTAGGTCCGGGAACCTACAATGAGCAGTTCTTC. Its protein is CASSVGPGTYNEQFF. The chain is built from TRBV9 and TRBJ2-1; the D gene is possibly TRBD2 (5 bases). The CDR3 sequence is 15 residues long. V lost 0 bases and J lost 2, with 9 bases in between. Germline V lookup: CDR1 SGDLS, CDR2 YYNGEE.

This clonotype was picked up a small number of times. The chain is built from TRBV10-1 and TRBJ2-1; the D gene is possibly TRBD2 (6 bases). Looked up from germline, CDR1 is WNHNN and CDR2 is SYGVQD (reference sequence). Trimming left V 0 bases short and J 5 bases short, with 8 bases between. The CDR3 is 14 amino acids. CDR3 coding DNA: TGCGCCAGCAGTGAGTCGGGACTCGACAATGAGCAGTTCTTC. Protein product: CASSESGLDNEQFF.

This clonotype was detected ten times or more. The chain couples TRBV7-9 to TRBJ2-7; 10 bases agree with TRBD1. Germline V gene lookup returns CDR1 SEHNR and CDR2 FQNEAQ (reference sequence). The CDR3 consists of 13 residues. Unmatched junction bases numbered 4, after V lost 5 bases and J lost 6 bases. The CDR3: CASSGRDRGEQYF. CDR3 nucleotide sequence: TGTGCCAGCAGCGGCCGGGACAGGGGCGAGCAGTACTTC.

Turning to this clonotype: A read error is possible here, since a much larger clone lies one base away. In nucleotides, the CDR3 is TGTGCCAGCTCACAGTCTAAGAATTACGAGCAGTACGTC. This codes for CASSQSKNYEQYV. The chain employs TRBV18 and TRBJ2-7; D gene uncertain. This CDR3 contains 13 residues. V shed 4 bases and J shed 4 bases, with 11 bases lying between them. The germline V gene has CDR1 KGHSH and CDR2 LQKENI.

In this sample, this clonotype turned up a few times. The CDR3 DNA sequence: TGTGCCAGCAGCGAAACTAGCGGGCTCTACAATGAGCAGTTCTTC. This codes for CASSETSGLYNEQFF. The rearrangement links TRBV7-2 to TRBJ2-1; 9 positions agree with TRBD2. Germline trimming cut 5 bases from V and 3 bases from J; bases unmatched to any gene: 5. This CDR3 comprises 15 residues. The germline CDR1 and CDR2 sequences are SGHTA and FQGNSA.

V and J are TRBV28 and TRBJ1-6; D gene uncertain. Germline lookup yields CDR1 MDHEN and CDR2 SYDVKM. The V end lost 3 bases, the J end lost 5 bases, and 11 bases lay between the germline ends. The CDR3 is 15 residues long. CDR3 nucleotide sequence: TGTGCCAGCAGTTTTTCAGGCCTTCATAATTCACCCCTCCACTTT. It codes for CASSFSGLHNSPLHF.